The 20 T cell receptor beta chains below were found in one sample sequenced in a study of T cell repertoires in cytomegalovirus infection. One entry per CDR3 protein results from TCRdb running MiXCR on the reads. This sample has fewer than 700,000 distinct CDR3 sequences, with more than 20% found just once. The material sequenced was CD8+ T cells from PBMCs. These receptors were taken from a human donor in good health (CMV status not recorded). Some clones in this sample may be carry-over from other donors' samples.

The table lists this clonotype with a few counts. This chain links TRBV12-3 or TRBV12-4 with TRBJ2-3; D is perhaps TRBD2 (6 bases). V was clipped by 8 bases and J by 2 bases, with 11 bases between them. CDR3 length: 13 amino acids. This CDR3 is CASGGLVTDTQYF. The CDR3 bases are TGTGCCAGCGGGGGACTTGTCACAGATACGCAGTATTTT.

The chain links TRBV20-1 to TRBJ2-7; D remains unclear. This CDR3 is built from 12 residues. Trimming left V 3 bases short and J 2 bases short, with 8 bases between. Per germline, CDR1 DFQATT and CDR2 SNEGSKA (reference sequence). CDR3 loop: CSARDLTYEQYF. The CDR3 DNA sequence: TGCAGTGCTAGGGATTTGACCTACGAGCAGTACTTC.

This clonotype was detected a few times. The rearrangement links TRBV29-1 to TRBJ2-3, with TRBD2 matching over 9 bases. In germline, CDR1 is SQVTM, CDR2 ANQGSEA. Trimming cost V 5 bases and J 0 bases; bases outside gene matches: 6. There are 15 residues in the CDR3. CDR3 DNA: TGCAGCGTTCCTCGGACTAGCGTGAGCACAGATACGCAGTATTTT. This translates into CSVPRTSVSTDTQYF.

As concerns this clonotype: It is likely a read error: a sequence one base away is far more abundant. The chain combines TRBV12-3 or TRBV12-4 with TRBJ1-1; 11 positions match TRBD1. The CDR3 consists of 14 residues. V lost 6 bases to trimming and J lost 4 bases; unmatched junction nucleotides: 4. CDR3 loop: CASSHGTGGTEAFF. The CDR3 nucleotides read TGTGCCAGCAGCCACGGGACAGGGGGCACTGAAGCTTTCTTT.

With regard to this clonotype: It is likely a read error, because the conserved phenylalanine at the end of the CDR3 is missing. This sequence joins TRBV7-4 and TRBJ2-1; D is undetermined. The CDR3 extends over 12 amino acids. Germline V gives CDR1 SGHVT, CDR2 SQSDAQ. V was clipped by 5 bases and J by 7 bases, with 9 bases between them. The CDR3 protein is CASSQGRNEQFS. CDR3 DNA sequence: TGTGCCAGCAGCCAAGGGCGGAATGAGCAGTTCTCC.

This clonotype was picked up a small number of times. This chain connects TRBV7-6 to TRBJ2-5; TRBD2 is a possible D gene (7 bases). This CDR3 region has 16 residues. Germline CDR1 is SGHVS and CDR2 is FNYEAQ. Deletions cut 1 base from V and 4 bases from J, with 16 bases between. CDR3: CASSLEAGAARETQYF. CDR3 bases: TGTGCCAGCAGCTTAGAGGCGGGGGCCGCCCGAGAGACCCAGTACTTC.

The chain joins TRBV20-1 to TRBJ2-5; 10 positions match TRBD1. The CDR3 has 16 amino acids. V gave up 2 bases and J gave up 3 bases; unmatched junction bases: 9. Germline V gene sequence: CDR1 DFQATT, CDR2 SNEGSKA (reference sequence). Here the CDR3 reads CSARPPPGTGEETQYF. The CDR3, as DNA: TGCAGTGCTAGACCGCCCCCCGGGACAGGGGAAGAGACCCAGTACTTC.

The sample holds a few counts of this clonotype. The chain combines TRBV2 with TRBJ2-7, with D possibly TRBD1 on 6 matching bases. The germline V and J ends were trimmed by 10 bases and 2 bases, with 15 bases remaining between them. The germline gives CDR1 SNHLY, CDR2 FYNNEI. The CDR3 runs 13 residues. The CDR3: CAISGGFTYEQYF. In nucleotides, the CDR3 is TGTGCCATAAGTGGGGGCTTCACCTACGAGCAGTACTTC.

There are a few counts of this clonotype. The V call is TRBV4-1, the J call TRBJ2-7; 7 bases are a match to TRBD1. Trimming cost V 0 bases and J 1 base; bases outside gene matches: 6. The CDR3 is 16 residues long. Germline CDR1 is MGHRA and CDR2 is YSYEKL. The CDR3 here is CASSQESGTDSYEQYF. CDR3 DNA: TGCGCCAGCAGCCAAGAATCCGGGACAGATTCCTACGAGCAGTACTTC.

In its sample, this clonotype was seen a few times. The chain is built from TRBV11-2 and TRBJ1-1; TRBD1 matches 12 bases. This CDR3 comprises 15 residues. The germline CDR1 and CDR2 sequences are SGHAT and FQNNGV. V shed 4 bases and J 6 bases; nucleotides not matched to a gene: 6. CDR3 amino acids: CASSSPGQGAAEAFF. The CDR3 DNA sequence: TGTGCCAGCAGCTCCCCGGGACAGGGGGCGGCTGAAGCTTTCTTT.

CDR3 in amino acids: CSVEGATGGSYNEQFF. The DNA for the CDR3 is TGCAGCGTTGAAGGCGCGACAGGGGGCTCCTACAATGAGCAGTTCTTC. The V and J genes are TRBV29-1 and TRBJ2-1, with 9 bases lining up with TRBD1. V shed 1 base, J shed 0 bases, and the junction held 4 bases outside the gene matches. CDR3 size: 16 residues. Germline CDR1 is SQVTM and CDR2 is ANQGSEA.

J is TRBJ2-2 and V is TRBV6-6; 9 bases align to TRBD1. J gave up 0 bases and V 7 bases, and 15 bases lay outside the gene matches. Germline V gene lookup returns CDR1 MNHNY and CDR2 SVGAGI (reference sequence). The CDR3 has 19 amino acids. CDR3 residues: CASTSLGTGTVPNTGELFF. The CDR3, as DNA: TGTGCCAGCACCTCCCTCGGGACAGGGACGGTCCCGAACACCGGGGAGCTGTTTTTT.

This clonotype was picked up a small number of times. The chain uses TRBV9 and TRBJ2-7; 8 bases match TRBD1. The CDR3 covers 14 residues. Germline CDR1 reads SGDLS; CDR2 reads YYNGEE. Trimming removed 4 bases from V and 5 bases from J; junction bases left unmatched: 8. The CDR3 DNA sequence: TGTGCCAGCAGCCTAGGACAGGGTACCGACGAGCAGTACTTC. Translation gives CASSLGQGTDEQYF.

V usage is TRBV3-1 and J usage is TRBJ1-6, with D possibly TRBD1 on 6 matching bases. Germline-derived CDR1 and CDR2 are LGHDT and YNNKEL (reference sequence). V was cut by 4 bases and J by 6 bases, with 19 bases left in between. The CDR3 runs 17 residues. CDR3 loop: CASSPEGQRGGNSPLHF. Here the CDR3 DNA reads TGTGCCAGCAGCCCAGAAGGACAGCGAGGGGGTAATTCACCCCTCCACTTT.

V is TRBV4-1 and J is TRBJ2-3, with D uncertain. The CDR3 spans 14 residues. Deletions cut 0 bases from V and 7 bases from J, with 11 bases between. CDR1 and CDR2 from the germline V gene are MGHRA and YSYEKL. CDR3 nucleotide sequence: TGCGCCAGCAGCCAAGATCGTACAGAACATACGCAGTATTTT. Protein sequence: CASSQDRTEHTQYF.

This clonotype was seen at least ten times. The chain links TRBV27 to TRBJ1-2, with 8 bases that match TRBD1. J lost 4 bases, V lost 5 bases, and 3 bases had no gene match. The CDR3 has 13 residues. Looked up from germline, CDR1 is MNHEY and CDR2 is SMNVEV (reference sequence). The CDR3 nucleotides are TGTGCCAGCAGTATGGACAGGGTCTATGGCTACACCTTC. Translated, it gives CASSMDRVYGYTF.

This clonotype was counted a few times. The V and J genes are TRBV7-9 and TRBJ2-3; TRBD2 aligns across 12 bases. The CDR3 has 16 amino acids. Germline V CDR1 and CDR2: SEHNR, FQNEAQ (reference sequence). V was clipped by 3 bases and J by 7 bases; unmatched bases: 8. For the CDR3, the DNA is TGTGCCAGCAGCTTGACAACTAGCGGGGGGACGTATACGCAGTATTTT. This encodes CASSLTTSGGTYTQYF.

This clonotype was counted ten times or more. The chain employs TRBV7-6 and TRBJ1-1, with D perhaps matching TRBD1 (5 bases). Germline CDR1 SGHVS, CDR2 FNYEAQ. V was shortened by 1 base and J by 5 bases, with 8 bases between the two germline ends. CDR3 length: 13 residues. CDR3 DNA sequence: TGTGCCAGCAGCTTAGACGGGGGAACTGAAGCTTTCTTT. This translates into CASSLDGGTEAFF.

This clonotype was observed many times. This chain joins TRBV7-6 and TRBJ2-5; the D gene is possibly TRBD1 (5 bases). Germline V lookup: CDR1 SGHVS, CDR2 FNYEAQ. Trimming left V 2 bases short and J 5 bases short, with 15 bases between. CDR3 length: 15 amino acids. The CDR3 region is CASSLSDSQEETQYF. The CDR3 coding sequence is TGTGCCAGCAGCTTAAGTGACAGTCAAGAGGAGACCCAGTACTTC. Variable domain in full (rest from reference TRBV7-6 and TRBJ2-5): GAGVSQSPRYKVTKRGQDVALRCDPISGHVSLYWYRQALGQGPEFLTYFNYEAQQDKSGLPNDRFSAERPEGSISTLTIQRTEQRDSAMYRCASSLSDSQEETQYFGPGTRLLVL.

This clonotype was observed at least ten times. This sequence joins TRBV28 and TRBJ2-5; the match to TRBD1 covers 9 bases. The CDR3 consists of 14 residues. Germline trimming cut 4 bases from V and 2 bases from J; bases unmatched to any gene: 2. The germline CDR1 and CDR2 sequences are MDHEN and SYDVKM. In DNA form, the CDR3 reads TGTGCCAGCAGTTCCGGGACAGGGCAAGAGACCCAGTACTTC. This encodes CASSSGTGQETQYF. The complete variable domain, with remaining parts taken from reference TRBV28 and TRBJ2-5, reads DVKVTQSSRYLVKRTGEKVFLECVQDMDHENMFWYRQDPGLGLRLIYFSYDVKMKEKGDIPEGYSVSREKKERFSLILESASTNQTSMYLCASSSGTGQETQYFGPGTRLLVL.